The 31 T cell receptor beta chains presented below share a single source sample, sequenced in a study of cytomegalovirus exposure and HLA in healthy donors. The PCR used 60 Vbeta and 13 Jbeta primers. The protocol was immunoSEQ multiplex PCR, while the TCRdb copy is restricted to in-frame clones and leaves out a portion. The sample has roughly 200,000 clones; 75% to 90% are singletons. The sequenced sample consisted of PBMCs. These receptors all come from a woman in her twenties or thirties in good health and CMV-seronegative.

V usage is TRBV7-8 and J usage is TRBJ2-1, with D tentatively TRBD1 (6 bases). From germline, CDR1 is SGHVS and CDR2 FQNEAQ. Deletions cut 5 bases from V and 1 base from J, with 12 bases between. The CDR3 runs to 15 residues. Here the CDR3 DNA reads TGTGCCAGCAGCCCGACAGGTTATTCCTACAATGAGCAGTTCTTC. This encodes CASSPTGYSYNEQFF. The whole variable domain, remainder taken from reference TRBV7-8 and TRBJ2-1, is GAGVSQSPRYKVAKRGQDVALRCDPISGHVSLFWYQQALGQGPEFLTYFQNEAQLDKSGLPSDRFFAERPEGSVSTLKIQRTQQEDSAVYLCASSPTGYSYNEQFFGPGTRLTVL.

The V gene is TRBV7-2, the J gene TRBJ2-5, with 7 bases matching TRBD1. V gave up 7 bases and J gave up 4 bases; unmatched junction bases: 6. CDR3 length: 13 amino acids. The germline CDR1 and CDR2 sequences are SGHTA and FQGNSA. CDR3 in amino acids: CASTHNRGETQYF. The CDR3 DNA is TGTGCCAGCACCCACAACAGGGGAGAGACCCAGTACTTC.

The rearrangement joins TRBV6-1 to TRBJ1-1; D gene ambiguous. The germline V gene encodes CDR1 MNHNS and CDR2 SASEGT. This CDR3 comprises 12 residues. Trimming took off 6 bases at V and 1 base at J, with 6 bases between the two ends. The CDR3 reads CASRAWNTEAFF. The CDR3 DNA reads TGTGCCAGCAGAGCCTGGAACACTGAAGCTTTCTTT.

This chain joins TRBV5-1 and TRBJ2-2; TRBD1 might be the D (6 bases). Germline V CDR1 and CDR2: SGHRS, YFSETQ. V was shortened by 4 bases and J by 4 bases, with 14 bases between the two germline ends. This CDR3 has 15 amino acids. The CDR3, as DNA: TGCGCCAGCAGCGTTACAGGGTTTGGCACCGGGGAGCTGTTTTTT. Protein sequence: CASSVTGFGTGELFF.

The V and J genes are TRBV5-1 and TRBJ2-1; 10 bases fit TRBD1. The length of the CDR3 is 17 residues. V gave up 1 base and J gave up 5 bases; unmatched junction bases: 9. Germline V gene data show CDR1 as SGHRS and CDR2 as YFSETQ. CDR3 bases: TGCGCCAGCAGCTTGACCCCCTCGGGACAGGGGAACAATGAGCAGTTCTTC. It yields the protein CASSLTPSGQGNNEQFF.

The V call is TRBV28, the J call TRBJ2-6, with a possible D match to TRBD1 (6 bases). The CDR3 runs to 14 residues. Trimming shortened V by 11 bases and J by 1 base, and 12 bases separated the two germline ends. Germline V gene sequence: CDR1 MDHEN, CDR2 SYDVKM. The CDR3 loop is CASKTGSGANVLTF. In DNA form, the CDR3 reads TGTGCCTCTAAAACAGGGTCTGGGGCCAACGTCCTGACTTTC.

The chain recombines TRBV19 with TRBJ2-4; TRBD1 is a possible D gene (6 bases). This CDR3 spans 12 amino acids. Deletions cut 8 bases from V and 4 bases from J, with 9 bases between. Germline assignment: CDR1 LNHDA and CDR2 SQIVND (reference sequence). The CDR3 coding sequence is TGTGCCAGTGGGCAGGGGAAAAACATTCAGTACTTC. Protein sequence: CASGQGKNIQYF.

The V call is TRBV19, the J call TRBJ2-1; D is undetermined. This CDR3 contains 13 residues. The germline V gene encodes CDR1 LNHDA and CDR2 SQIVND (reference sequence). V shed 6 bases and J shed 5 bases, with 11 bases lying between them. In DNA form, the CDR3 reads TGTGCCAGTAGCATTGGCCCAAACAATGAGCAGTTCTTC. Translating gives CASSIGPNNEQFF.

The CDR3 reads CASSSMTVIPYEQYF. In DNA form, the CDR3 reads TGTGCCAGCAGTTCAATGACAGTTATCCCCTACGAGCAGTACTTC. The gene calls are TRBV6-5 and TRBJ2-7; TRBD1 is a possible D gene (5 bases). CDR3 length equals 15 residues. Trimming took 4 bases from V and 2 from J, leaving 15 bases between them. The germline gives CDR1 MNHEY, CDR2 SVGAGI.

Comment on this clone: At one boundary the junction diverges from the germline segment, which might be a read error. This chain links TRBV7-7 with TRBJ2-5; a possible D gene is TRBD2 (5 bases). This CDR3 is 14 amino acids long. Per the germline V gene, CDR1 is SSHAT and CDR2 is FNYEAQ (reference sequence). DNA of the CDR3: TGTGCTAGCAGCTACGGACGAGAGGGAGAGACCCAGTACTTC. It codes for CASSYGREGETQYF.

The rearrangement links TRBV2 to TRBJ1-6; 9 bases agree with TRBD1. J was trimmed by 6 bases and V by 4 bases; bases with no gene match: 4. This CDR3 contains 15 residues. Germline V CDR1 and CDR2: SNHLY, FYNNEI. The CDR3 DNA reads as TGTGCCAGCAGTGCTAGGGACAGGGTTAATTCACCCCTCCACTTT. This gives the protein CASSARDRVNSPLHF.

The rearrangement joins TRBV29-1 to TRBJ2-2, with a tentative D call TRBD2 (5 bases). Trimming removed 7 bases at V and 6 bases at J, with 9 bases between. Germline V gene lookup returns CDR1 SQVTM and CDR2 ANQGSEA. The CDR3 extends over 11 amino acids. Here the CDR3 reads CSAYGAGELFF. Here the CDR3 DNA reads TGCAGCGCCTACGGGGCCGGGGAGCTGTTTTTT.

This clone occurred once. Other DNA sequences of this sample code for an identical CDR3. The chain is built from TRBV28 and TRBJ1-4; D might be TRBD1 (5 bases). The germline V gene encodes CDR1 MDHEN and CDR2 SYDVKM. The CDR3 contains 14 residues. Trimming left V 2 bases short and J 3 bases short, with 7 bases between. The DNA of the CDR3 is TGTGCCAGCAGTTTACAGGGCGCTAATGAAAAACTGTTTTTT. Encoded protein: CASSLQGANEKLFF.

The V call is TRBV5-4, the J call TRBJ1-2; TRBD1 aligns across 8 bases. The CDR3 is 14 residues long. The germline V gene encodes CDR1 SGHNT and CDR2 YYREEE (reference sequence). The V and J ends lost 1 base and 5 bases, in that order; junction bases with no gene match: 4. The DNA for the CDR3 is TGTGCCAGCAGCTTGCTCGACAGGGGTTATGGCTACACCTTC. Translated: CASSLLDRGYGYTF. Variable domain in full (rest from reference TRBV5-4 and TRBJ1-2): ETGVTQSPTHLIKTRGQQVTLRCSSQSGHNTVSWYQQALGQGPQFIFQYYREEENGRGNFPPRFSGLQFPNYSSELNVNALELDDSALYLCASSLLDRGYGYTFGSGTRLTVV.

The gene calls are TRBV7-9 and TRBJ1-2; possible D gene TRBD1, 5 bases. Germline V gene data show CDR1 as SEHNR and CDR2 as FQNEAQ (reference sequence). This CDR3 contains 14 residues. V gave up 1 base and J gave up 9 bases, with 15 bases separating them. The chain's CDR3 is CASSLDGALGSYTF. CDR3 DNA: TGTGCCAGCAGCTTAGATGGGGCCCTGGGAAGCTACACCTTC. Filled out from reference TRBV7-9 and TRBJ1-2, the complete variable domain reads DTGVSQNPRHKITKRGQNVTFRCDPISEHNRLYWYRQTLGQGPEFLTYFQNEAQLEKSRLLSDRFSAERPKGSFSTLEIQRTEQGDSAMYLCASSLDGALGSYTFGSGTRLTVV.

This clone has only one observation. V and J are TRBV7-9 and TRBJ2-1; D is perhaps TRBD2 (6 bases). V dropped 2 bases and J dropped 4 bases, with 15 bases sitting between them. The CDR3 has 16 residues. The germline V gene encodes CDR1 SEHNR and CDR2 FQNEAQ (reference sequence). The DNA of the CDR3 is TGTGCCAGCAGCTTATCTGCGGGACTCGAATACAATGAGCAGTTCTTC. Translating gives CASSLSAGLEYNEQFF.

The CDR3, as DNA: TGCGCCAGCAGCTTGGCAGGGACTAGCGGGAGTTCCCAAGAGACCCAGTACTTC. Translated, it gives CASSLAGTSGSSQETQYF. The rearrangement joins TRBV5-1 to TRBJ2-5, with TRBD2 matching 14 bases. Germline CDR1 SGHRS, CDR2 YFSETQ. This CDR3 comprises 18 residues. V lost 0 bases, J lost 1 base, and 5 bases stayed unmatched.

The CDR3 is CATLGAGWDNEQFF. CDR3 nucleotide sequence: TGTGCCACCTTAGGGGCCGGATGGGACAATGAGCAGTTCTTC. The gene calls are TRBV27 and TRBJ2-1; maybe TRBD1 (5 bases). With 10 bases removed from V and 5 bases from J, the gap between germline ends came to 18 bases. This CDR3 is built from 14 residues. Germline values: CDR1 MNHEY, CDR2 SMNVEV (reference sequence).

The chain has TRBV7-2 and TRBJ2-2; 8 bases are shared with TRBD2. After removal of 7 bases from V and 7 bases from J, the junction contained 11 bases not matched to a gene. In germline, CDR1 is SGHTA, CDR2 FQGNSA. This CDR3 comprises 15 residues. DNA for the CDR3: TGTGCCAGCACCCCCACGGGAGGGTTTGACGGGGAGCTGTTTTTT. Protein product: CASTPTGGFDGELFF. Supplemented by reference TRBV7-2 and TRBJ2-2, the full variable domain reads GAGVSQSPSNKVTEKGKDVELRCDPISGHTALYWYRQSLGQGLEFLIYFQGNSAPDKSGLPSDRFSAERTGGSVSTLTIQRTQQEDSAVYLCASTPTGGFDGELFFGEGSRLTVL.

This clone was picked up a small number of times. The chain uses TRBV27 and TRBJ2-7; tentatively, D is TRBD2 (6 bases). CDR3 length: 15 residues. Trimming shortened V by 1 base and J by 3 bases, and 13 bases separated the two germline ends. Per the germline V gene, CDR1 is MNHEY and CDR2 is SMNVEV (reference sequence). CDR3 region: CASSLLGGLFYEQYF. Here the CDR3 DNA reads TGTGCCAGCAGTTTATTGGGGGGTCTCTTCTACGAGCAGTACTTC.

This clone was picked up one time. The chain uses TRBV5-5 and TRBJ1-3; D is unclear. V was shortened by 0 bases and J by 0 bases, with 7 bases between the two germline ends. CDR3 size: 15 residues. CDR1 is SGHKS, CDR2 YYEKEE, per germline (reference sequence). CDR3 residues: CASSLVSYSGNTIYF. As DNA, the CDR3 is TGTGCCAGCAGCTTGGTTTCGTACTCTGGAAACACCATATATTTT.

The chain employs TRBV6-1 and TRBJ2-7; D may be TRBD2 (5 bases). The CDR3 is made up of 13 amino acids. The V gene lost 3 bases and the J gene lost 2 bases, with 8 bases spanning the gap. Looked up from germline, CDR1 is MNHNS and CDR2 is SASEGT. CDR3 loop: CASSDQRAYEQYF. Written as DNA, the CDR3 is TGTGCCAGCAGTGATCAGAGGGCCTACGAGCAGTACTTC.

This rearrangement joins TRBV5-5 to TRBJ2-5; D remains unclear. Trimming cost V 4 bases and J 0 bases, with 10 bases left between them. CDR1 is SGHKS and CDR2 is YYEKEE in the germline V gene (reference sequence). The CDR3 extends over 14 amino acids. The CDR3 bases are TGTGCCAGCAGCCTTGCACTGTACCAAGAGACCCAGTACTTC. Its protein is CASSLALYQETQYF.

The chain carries TRBV5-1 and TRBJ2-2; 7 bases fit TRBD1. CDR3 length: 17 residues. V lost 4 bases to trimming and J lost 8 bases; unmatched junction nucleotides: 17. Germline loops: CDR1 SGHRS, CDR2 YFSETQ. The CDR3 DNA reads TGCGCCAGCAGCCGAGCCCTTGGACAGGCCCAGGTTGGGGAGCTGTTTTTT. It yields the protein CASSRALGQAQVGELFF.

The J gene is TRBJ2-1, the V gene TRBV7-6; TRBD2 matches 9 bases. The CDR3 runs 15 residues. Germline V lookup: CDR1 SGHVS, CDR2 FNYEAQ. The V and J ends lost 5 bases and 5 bases, in that order; junction bases with no gene match: 7. CDR3 loop: CASSLPSGVHNEQFF. CDR3 nucleotide sequence: TGTGCCAGCAGCCTCCCTAGCGGGGTGCACAATGAGCAGTTCTTC.

This sequence joins TRBV7-2 and TRBJ2-7, with D uncertain. The CDR3 extends over 13 amino acids. The germline V gene has CDR1 SGHTA and CDR2 FQGNSA. V lost 4 bases and J lost 2, with 9 bases in between. CDR3 DNA sequence: TGTGCCAGCAGCTACTCACCAACCTACGAGCAGTACTTC. Residues: CASSYSPTYEQYF.

V and J are TRBV6-1 and TRBJ1-1; D possibly corresponds to TRBD1 (6 bases). V shed 6 bases and J shed 4 bases, with 12 bases lying between them. Looked up from germline, CDR1 is MNHNS and CDR2 is SASEGT. The CDR3 extends over 13 amino acids. The chain's CDR3 is CASSFQGTTEAFF. CDR3 nucleotides: TGTGCCAGCAGCTTTCAGGGGACCACTGAAGCTTTCTTT.

This chain connects TRBV28 to TRBJ2-5, with D possibly TRBD2 on 6 matching bases. The last part of the DNA fits TRBJ2-7 better; the J call may be wrong. Germline values: CDR1 MDHEN, CDR2 SYDVKM. The CDR3 covers 12 residues. CDR3 nucleotide sequence: TGTGCCAGCAGGGGGGGAAACTACGAGCAGTACTTC. Its translation is CASRGGNYEQYF.

The J gene is TRBJ2-3, the V gene TRBV4-2, with D maybe TRBD2 (6 bases). The CDR3 sequence is 15 residues long. The V end lost 0 bases, the J end lost 2 bases, and 9 bases lay between the germline ends. Germline loops: CDR1 LGHNA, CDR2 YNFKEQ. DNA for the CDR3: TGTGCCAGCAGCCAAGAGGAGGGGACCACAGATACGCAGTATTTT. Amino acids: CASSQEEGTTDTQYF.

The chain links TRBV5-1 to TRBJ1-1; TRBD1 matches 7 bases. With V trimmed by 4 bases and J by 6 bases, 3 bases remained unmatched. Germline V CDR1 and CDR2: SGHRS, YFSETQ. This CDR3 has 12 amino acids. The CDR3 DNA follows: TGCGCCAGCAGCCGACAGGGTTCTGAAGCTTTCTTT. Its protein is CASSRQGSEAFF. Looking up the rest from reference TRBV5-1 and TRBJ1-1 gives the full variable domain: KAGVTQTPRYLIKTRGQQVTLSCSPISGHRSVSWYQQTPGQGLQFLFEYFSETQRNKGNFPGRFSGRQFSNSRSEMNVSTLELGDSALYLCASSRQGSEAFFGQGTRLTVV.

The chain carries TRBV5-4 and TRBJ2-1, with 14 nucleotides matching TRBD2. Unmatched junction bases numbered 6, after V lost 4 bases and J lost 6 bases. Germline values: CDR1 SGHNT, CDR2 YYREEE (reference sequence). The CDR3 contains 16 residues. CDR3: CASSPRTSGRINEQFF. The CDR3 DNA is TGTGCCAGCAGCCCCCGGACTAGCGGGAGGATCAATGAGCAGTTCTTC.